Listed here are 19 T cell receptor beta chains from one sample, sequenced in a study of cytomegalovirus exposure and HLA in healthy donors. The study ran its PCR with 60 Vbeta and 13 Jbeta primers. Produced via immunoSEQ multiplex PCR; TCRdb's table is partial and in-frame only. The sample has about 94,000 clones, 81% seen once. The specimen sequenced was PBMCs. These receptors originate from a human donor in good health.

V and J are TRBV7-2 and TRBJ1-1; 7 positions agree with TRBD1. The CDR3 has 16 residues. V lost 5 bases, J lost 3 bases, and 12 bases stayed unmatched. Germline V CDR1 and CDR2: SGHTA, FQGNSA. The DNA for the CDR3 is TGTGCCAGCAGCCCAGACAGGGCCCCAAGGGACACTGAAGCTTTCTTT. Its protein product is CASSPDRAPRDTEAFF.

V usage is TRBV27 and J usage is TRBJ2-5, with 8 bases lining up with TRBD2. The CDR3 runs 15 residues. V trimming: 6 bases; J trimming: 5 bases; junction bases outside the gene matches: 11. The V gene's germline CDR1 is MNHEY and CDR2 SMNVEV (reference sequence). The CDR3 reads CASSILHSGIETQYF. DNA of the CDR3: TGTGCCAGCAGCATCCTGCATAGCGGGATTGAGACCCAGTACTTC.

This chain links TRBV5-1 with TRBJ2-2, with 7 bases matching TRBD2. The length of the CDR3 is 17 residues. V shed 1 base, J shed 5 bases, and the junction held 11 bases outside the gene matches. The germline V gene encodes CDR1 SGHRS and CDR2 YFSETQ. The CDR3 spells CASSLYPAGTLTGELFF. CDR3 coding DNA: TGCGCCAGCAGCTTGTATCCAGCGGGGACCCTAACCGGGGAGCTGTTTTTT.

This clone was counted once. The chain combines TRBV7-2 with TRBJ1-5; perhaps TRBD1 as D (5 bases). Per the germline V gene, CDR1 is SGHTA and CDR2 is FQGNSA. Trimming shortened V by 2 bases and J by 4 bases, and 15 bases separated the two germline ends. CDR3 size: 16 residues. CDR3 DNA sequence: TGTGCCAGCAGCTTACTTTTCCGACAGATGAATCAGCCCCAGCATTTT. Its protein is CASSLLFRQMNQPQHF. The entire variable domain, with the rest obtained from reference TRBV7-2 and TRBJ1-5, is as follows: GAGVSQSPSNKVTEKGKDVELRCDPISGHTALYWYRQSLGQGLEFLIYFQGNSAPDKSGLPSDRFSAERTGGSVSTLTIQRTQQEDSAVYLCASSLLFRQMNQPQHFGDGTRLSIL.

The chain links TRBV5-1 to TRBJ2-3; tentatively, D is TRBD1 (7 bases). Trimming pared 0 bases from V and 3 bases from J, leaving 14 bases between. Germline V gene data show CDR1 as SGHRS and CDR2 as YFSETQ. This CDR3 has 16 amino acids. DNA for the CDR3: TGCGCCAGCAGCTTGGTGTTGACAGGGAGGACAGATACGCAGTATTTT. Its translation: CASSLVLTGRTDTQYF.

CDR3 sequence: CASSQTSGLSTDTQYF. In DNA form, the CDR3 reads TGTGCCAGCAGCCAAACTAGCGGGTTGAGCACAGATACGCAGTATTTT. The chain combines TRBV7-2 with TRBJ2-3; 9 bases align to TRBD2. The CDR3 is 16 amino acids. Trimming removed 5 bases from V and 0 bases from J; junction bases left unmatched: 6. Germline V gene sequence: CDR1 SGHTA, CDR2 FQGNSA.

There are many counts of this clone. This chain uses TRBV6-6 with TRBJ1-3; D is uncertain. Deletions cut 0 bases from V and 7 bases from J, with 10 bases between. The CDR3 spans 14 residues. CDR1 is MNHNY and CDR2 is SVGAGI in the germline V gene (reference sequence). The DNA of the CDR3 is TGTGCCAGCAGTTACTCGGCAGGCCCTAACACCATATATTTT. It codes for CASSYSAGPNTIYF.

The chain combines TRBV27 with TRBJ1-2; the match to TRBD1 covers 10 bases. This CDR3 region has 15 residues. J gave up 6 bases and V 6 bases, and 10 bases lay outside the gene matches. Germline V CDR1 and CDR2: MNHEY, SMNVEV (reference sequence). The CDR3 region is CASRSPGQGRNGYTF. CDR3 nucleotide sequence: TGTGCCAGCAGGTCCCCGGGACAGGGGAGAAATGGCTACACCTTC.

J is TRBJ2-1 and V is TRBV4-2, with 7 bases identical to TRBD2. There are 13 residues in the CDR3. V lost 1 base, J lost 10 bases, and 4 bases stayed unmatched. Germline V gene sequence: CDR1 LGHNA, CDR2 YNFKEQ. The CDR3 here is CASSQVGLPEQFF. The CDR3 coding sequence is TGTGCCAGCAGCCAAGTGGGACTACCAGAGCAGTTCTTC.

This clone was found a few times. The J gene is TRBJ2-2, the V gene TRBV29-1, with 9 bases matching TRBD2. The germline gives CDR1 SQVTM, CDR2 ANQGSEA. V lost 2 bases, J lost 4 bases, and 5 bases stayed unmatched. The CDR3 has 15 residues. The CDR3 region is CSVEWVAGVTGELFF. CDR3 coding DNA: TGCAGCGTTGAATGGGTAGCGGGGGTCACCGGGGAGCTGTTTTTT.

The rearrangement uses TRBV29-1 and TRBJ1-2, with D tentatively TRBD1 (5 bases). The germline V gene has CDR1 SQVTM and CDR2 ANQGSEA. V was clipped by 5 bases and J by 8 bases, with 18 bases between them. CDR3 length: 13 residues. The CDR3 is CSVIFRGIGGYTF. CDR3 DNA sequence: TGCAGCGTTATTTTCCGGGGGATAGGAGGCTACACCTTC.

CDR3: CASSYLPGNTEAFF. CDR3 in DNA: TGTGCCAGCAGTTACTTACCGGGAAACACTGAAGCTTTCTTT. The chain couples TRBV6-5 to TRBJ1-1; D call uncertain. The CDR3 consists of 14 residues. The germline gives CDR1 MNHEY, CDR2 SVGAGI. The V end lost 1 base, the J end lost 2 bases, and 8 bases lay between the germline ends.

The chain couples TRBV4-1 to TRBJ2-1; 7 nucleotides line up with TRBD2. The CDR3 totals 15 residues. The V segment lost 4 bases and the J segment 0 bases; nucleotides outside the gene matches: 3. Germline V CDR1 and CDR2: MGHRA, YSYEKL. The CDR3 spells CASSPLADSYNEQFF. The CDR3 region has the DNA TGCGCCAGCAGCCCGCTAGCGGACTCCTACAATGAGCAGTTCTTC.

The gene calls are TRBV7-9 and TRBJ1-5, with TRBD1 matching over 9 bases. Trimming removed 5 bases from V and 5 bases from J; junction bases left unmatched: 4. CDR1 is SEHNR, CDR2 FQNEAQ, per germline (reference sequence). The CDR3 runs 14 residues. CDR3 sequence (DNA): TGTGCCAGCAGCGGGACAGGGCGTCATCAGCCCCAGCATTTT. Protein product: CASSGTGRHQPQHF.

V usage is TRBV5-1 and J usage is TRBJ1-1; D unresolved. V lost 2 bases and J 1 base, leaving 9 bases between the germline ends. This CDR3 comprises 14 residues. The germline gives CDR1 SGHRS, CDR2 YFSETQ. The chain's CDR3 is CASSFAGANTEAFF. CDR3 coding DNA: TGCGCCAGCAGCTTCGCGGGAGCGAACACTGAAGCTTTCTTT.

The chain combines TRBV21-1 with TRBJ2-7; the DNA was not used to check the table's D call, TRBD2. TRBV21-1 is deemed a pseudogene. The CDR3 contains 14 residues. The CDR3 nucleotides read TGTGCCAGCAGCAAAGTTTCCCGACGAGGCGAGCAGTACTTC. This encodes CASSKVSRRGEQYF.

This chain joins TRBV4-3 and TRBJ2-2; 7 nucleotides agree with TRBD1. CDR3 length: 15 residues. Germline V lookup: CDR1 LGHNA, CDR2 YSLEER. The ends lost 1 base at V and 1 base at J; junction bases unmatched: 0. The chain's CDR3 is CASSQGTGNTGELFF. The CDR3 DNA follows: TGCGCCAGCAGCCAAGGGACAGGGAACACCGGGGAGCTGTTTTTT.

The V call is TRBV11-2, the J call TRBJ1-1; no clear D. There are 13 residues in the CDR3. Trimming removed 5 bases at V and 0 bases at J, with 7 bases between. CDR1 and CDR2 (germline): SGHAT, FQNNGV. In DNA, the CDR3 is TGTGCCAGCAGCCGAGGGTTGAACACTGAAGCTTTCTTT. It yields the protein CASSRGLNTEAFF.

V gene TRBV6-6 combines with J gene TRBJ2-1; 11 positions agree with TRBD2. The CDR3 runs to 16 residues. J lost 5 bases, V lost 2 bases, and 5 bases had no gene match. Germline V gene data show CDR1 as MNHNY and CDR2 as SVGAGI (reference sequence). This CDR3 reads CASSYPGLAANNEQFF. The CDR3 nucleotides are TGTGCCAGCAGTTACCCGGGACTAGCGGCCAACAATGAGCAGTTCTTC.